These T cell receptor beta chains were read from a single sample in a study of neoadjuvant nivolumab and ipilimumab in lung cancer. The assay was immunoSEQ multiplex PCR, and TCRdb's table has in-frame clones only and misses some. The table records approximately 21,000 clones, 82% of them present only once. Specimen: peripheral blood, collected before neoadjuvant nivolumab, alone or with ipilimumab. These receptors came from an adult with non-small cell lung cancer. CDR3s include the opening cysteine and the closing phenylalanine or tryptophan. The order of the fields is J gene, clone size, V gene, D gene, CDR3 DNA, CDR3 protein. The D gene is left open where the match is weak. Not every row has a clone size; where given, it reads once, few, many or a size class.

j_gene: TRBJ2-3; abundance: NA; v_gene: TRBV9; d_gene: NA; CDR3nt: TGTGCCAGCAGCGTATGGACTTCTAGCACAGATACGCAGTATTTT; CDR3aa: CASSVWTSSTDTQYF
j_gene: TRBJ2-1; abundance: NA; v_gene: TRBV5-4; d_gene: TRBD2; CDR3nt: TGTGCCAGCAGGGGGACTAGCGGTTACAATGAGCAGTTCTTC; CDR3aa: CASRGTSGYNEQFF
j_gene: TRBJ1-1; abundance: NA; v_gene: TRBV5-1; d_gene: NA; CDR3nt: TGCGCCAGCACCCTTTCACGAAACACTGAAGCTTTCTTT; CDR3aa: CASTLSRNTEAFF
j_gene: TRBJ2-1; abundance: NA; v_gene: TRBV2; d_gene: TRBD2; CDR3nt: TGTGCCAGCAGTGACGGGAGGGATAGTAGGGAGCAGTTCTTC; CDR3aa: CASSDGRDSREQFF
j_gene: TRBJ2-7; abundance: NA; v_gene: TRBV11-2; d_gene: TRBD1; CDR3nt: TGTGCCAGCAGCAAGGGACAGGGGTTGAGCTACGAGCAGTACTTC; CDR3aa: CASSKGQGLSYEQYF
j_gene: TRBJ1-2; abundance: NA; v_gene: TRBV5-8; d_gene: NA; CDR3nt: TGTGCCAGCAGCTTGGTGGTCTCGCGAGGCTATGGCTACACCTTC; CDR3aa: CASSLVVSRGYGYTF
j_gene: TRBJ2-1; abundance: NA; v_gene: TRBV7-7; d_gene: TRBD1; CDR3nt: TGTGCTAGCAGCACCGGGACAGGGGGCAATGAGCAGTTCTTC; CDR3aa: CASSTGTGGNEQFF
j_gene: TRBJ2-1; abundance: NA; v_gene: TRBV5-1; d_gene: NA; CDR3nt: TGCGCCAGCAGCTTGAGATTAGCCAGCTCCTACAATGAGCAGTTCTTC; CDR3aa: CASSLRLASSYNEQFF
j_gene: TRBJ2-1; abundance: NA; v_gene: TRBV11-2; d_gene: NA; CDR3nt: TGTGCCAGCAGCCAGGGGGGCAGGGGTTACAATGAGCAGTTCTTC; CDR3aa: CASSQGGRGYNEQFF
j_gene: TRBJ2-5; abundance: NA; v_gene: TRBV5-6; d_gene: NA; CDR3nt: TGTGCCAGCAGACGCCCCCCGGAAGAGACCCAGTACTTC; CDR3aa: CASRRPPEETQYF
j_gene: TRBJ1-1; abundance: NA; v_gene: TRBV9; d_gene: NA; CDR3nt: TGTGCCAGCAGCAGGGGGGTGTGGACTGAAGCTTTCTTT; CDR3aa: CASSRGVWTEAFF
j_gene: TRBJ1-4; abundance: once; v_gene: TRBV30; d_gene: NA; CDR3nt: TGTGCCTGGAGTGCAGGAACTAATGAAAAACTGTTTTTT; CDR3aa: CAWSAGTNEKLFF
j_gene: TRBJ1-2; abundance: NA; v_gene: TRBV4-3; d_gene: TRBD1; CDR3nt: TGCGCCAGCAGCCAGGATGAGGGACAGCCCTATGGCTACACCTTC; CDR3aa: CASSQDEGQPYGYTF
j_gene: TRBJ2-7; abundance: NA; v_gene: TRBV30; d_gene: NA; CDR3nt: TGTGCCTACCGTGAATTTGGAACAGGCGAGCAGTACTTC; CDR3aa: CAYREFGTGEQYF
j_gene: TRBJ2-1; abundance: NA; v_gene: TRBV5-1; d_gene: NA; CDR3nt: TGCGCCAGCAGCGGGCGCCAGCTCTCTGATGAGCAGTTCTTC; CDR3aa: CASSGRQLSDEQFF
j_gene: TRBJ1-1; abundance: NA; v_gene: TRBV5-5; d_gene: TRBD1; CDR3nt: TGTGCCAGCACCCCAGGGGGAGGGTGGGACACTGAAGCTTTCTTT; CDR3aa: CASTPGGGWDTEAFF
j_gene: TRBJ2-2; abundance: NA; v_gene: TRBV11-3; d_gene: NA; CDR3nt: TGTGCAAGGGGGGGAGCCGGGGGCGCGAACACCGGGGAGCTGTTTTTT; CDR3aa: CARGGAGGANTGELFF
j_gene: TRBJ2-7; abundance: once; v_gene: TRBV4-3; d_gene: NA; CDR3nt: TGCGCCAGCAGCCAGCGGGTGTCCTACGAGCAGTACTTC; CDR3aa: CASSQRVSYEQYF
j_gene: TRBJ1-2; abundance: NA; v_gene: TRBV6-1; d_gene: NA; CDR3nt: TGTGCCAGCAGTGAAGCATCGAGGGGCTACACCTTC; CDR3aa: CASSEASRGYTF
j_gene: TRBJ2-7; abundance: NA; v_gene: TRBV25-1; d_gene: TRBD1; CDR3nt: TGTGCCAGCAGCCCCGGGGGGACAGGGGGAGGCTACGAGCAGTACTTC; CDR3aa: CASSPGGTGGGYEQYF
j_gene: TRBJ1-2; abundance: NA; v_gene: TRBV10-3; d_gene: TRBD1; CDR3nt: TGTGCCGTCTGGGACAGCTTGGGCTACACCTTC; CDR3aa: CAVWDSLGYTF
j_gene: TRBJ2-1; abundance: NA; v_gene: TRBV11-1; d_gene: TRBD1; CDR3nt: TGTGCCAGCAGCGCGATTCGGGACAGTCAGTTCTTC; CDR3aa: CASSAIRDSQFF